What follows is one TCR beta chain and its context. Authors' data handling: Filtering differed since immunoSEQ provided only junctions, with no quality scores. Some clones are missing from TCRdb's copy, which holds only in-frame ones; the method was immunoSEQ multiplex PCR. V and J calls plus clone size are reproduced from that table; the DNA served to infer D and trimming. This table has over a million clones, roughly 96% appearing once. The CDR3 has 16 residues. Germline lookup yields CDR1 WSHSY and CDR2 SAAADI. The V and J ends lost 4 bases and 6 bases respectively, with 21 bases between them. Donors comprised only Caucasian adults living in Nashville, Tennessee. The sample is drawn from a study of shared clonotypes between healthy human individuals. Study-wide context: The cohort had a couple of women and a few men, ages 18 to 49.

The chain recombines TRBV10-2 with TRBJ1-1; D ambiguous. Sequencing was performed on naive CD4+ T cells sorted from blood. The subset here: CD45RA+ positively selected. The TCR was taken from a man younger than 40 in good health. The DNA for the CDR3 is TGCGCCAGCAGTGTCCACCGGGAGTCTCCAAGTGCTGAAGCTTTCTTT. This gives the protein CASSVHRESPSAEAFF.